The next 14 T cell receptor beta chains were all read from a single sample in a study of early T cells in non-severe SARS-CoV-2 infection. A single record per CDR3 protein comes from TCRdb applying MiXCR to the 5' RACE reads. The sample records tens of thousands of distinct CDR3 sequences, around 4% being singletons. The sample taken for sequencing was whole blood. The receptors here all came from an adult who was a healthcare worker with PCR-confirmed SARS-CoV-2 infection or an uninfected control (not recorded which).

This clonotype has ten or more counts. V is TRBV10-3 and J is TRBJ1-2; D gene unclear. CDR1 and CDR2 (germline): ENHRY, SYGVKD. The CDR3 loop spans 13 amino acids. V was shortened by 4 bases and J by 2 bases, with 8 bases between the two germline ends. The CDR3 DNA sequence: TGTGCCATCAGTGTTTCTGAAAACTATGGCTACACCTTC. Translating gives CAISVSENYGYTF.

About this clonotype: A much larger clone sits a single nucleotide away, making a read error possible. V is TRBV20-1 and J is TRBJ2-7; 10 nucleotides match TRBD1. The CDR3 runs to 15 residues. The ends lost 2 bases at V and 7 bases at J; junction bases unmatched: 11. The germline CDR1 and CDR2 sequences are DFQATT and SNEGSKA (reference sequence). The CDR3 DNA is TGCAGTGCTAGATCGCGGGACAGGGGCGATGGGGAGCAGTACTTC. It encodes CSARSRDRGDGEQYF.

This clonotype was seen repeatedly, ten times or more. The chain joins TRBV6-2 or TRBV6-3 to TRBJ1-1, with 7 bases fitting TRBD1. V shed 2 bases and J 0 bases; nucleotides not matched to a gene: 6. Germline loops: CDR1 MNHEY, CDR2 SVGEGT. The CDR3 has 16 residues. Here the CDR3 DNA reads TGTGCCAGCAGTTACCAGCAGGGGGTAATGAACACTGAAGCTTTCTTT. Translating gives CASSYQQGVMNTEAFF.

By share, this clonotype ranks as medium-sized. The V call is TRBV9, the J call TRBJ2-3; possibly TRBD2 for D (5 bases). Germline CDR1 SGDLS, CDR2 YYNGEE. The CDR3 is 13 amino acids. V was trimmed by 3 bases and J by 4 bases, leaving 9 bases between them. The CDR3 region has the DNA TGTGCCAGCAGCGCACTAGTGGCAGATACGCAGTATTTT. The encoded protein is CASSALVADTQYF.

This clonotype appeared many times. The chain links TRBV10-3 to TRBJ2-1, with TRBD2 matching 8 bases. Germline-derived CDR1 and CDR2 are ENHRY and SYGVKD. V lost 0 bases, J lost 0 bases, and 10 bases stayed unmatched. CDR3 length equals 19 residues. CDR3 coding DNA: TGTGCCATCAGTGAGTCGAGTAGCGGGAAAAAAAGCTCCTACAATGAGCAGTTCTTC. Its translation: CAISESSSGKKSSYNEQFF.

This clonotype was found a few times. This sequence joins TRBV18 and TRBJ1-5; 8 bases align to TRBD1. Per the germline V gene, CDR1 is KGHSH and CDR2 is LQKENI. There are 16 residues in the CDR3. Trimming at V came to 4 bases and at J to 4 bases, leaving 9 bases not matched to a gene. CDR3 in DNA: TGTGCCAGCTCACATACCGGGACAGGAGAAAATCAGCCCCAGCATTTT. Translated: CASSHTGTGENQPQHF.

This clonotype was seen many times. The CDR3 loop reads CASSPLRYGYTF. In DNA form, the CDR3 reads TGTGCCAGCAGCCCTCTCCGCTATGGCTACACCTTC. The genes are TRBV28 and TRBJ1-2; the D is unclear. There are 12 residues in the CDR3. Germline V gene data show CDR1 as MDHEN and CDR2 as SYDVKM. Trimming cost V 6 bases and J 4 bases, with 9 bases left between them.

The rearrangement joins TRBV28 to TRBJ2-7; 8 bases agree with TRBD2. The V gene's germline CDR1 is MDHEN and CDR2 SYDVKM. The CDR3 runs to 14 residues. V dropped 5 bases and J dropped 2; count of bases not matched to a gene: 5. CDR3: CASSDRGGPYEQYV. The CDR3 bases are TGTGCCAGCAGTGACCGGGGGGGGCCCTACGAGCAGTACGTC.

This clonotype was seen many times. The chain uses TRBV4-3 and TRBJ2-3; 7 positions agree with TRBD2. The CDR3 length is 17 residues. In germline, CDR1 is LGHNA, CDR2 YSLEER. The V gene end was trimmed by 1 base and the J gene end by 4 bases; junction bases not matched to a gene: 11. CDR3 amino acids: CASSQVYGAGDPDTQYF. The CDR3 nucleotides read TGCGCCAGCAGCCAAGTGTACGGTGCGGGAGATCCAGATACGCAGTATTTT.

This clonotype was seen a few times. The chain has TRBV16 and TRBJ1-1; D may be TRBD1 (6 bases). The germline V gene has CDR1 KGHSY and CDR2 FQNENV. Trimming removed 4 bases at V and 0 bases at J, with 15 bases between. This CDR3 is built from 16 residues. For the CDR3, the DNA is TGTGCCAGCAGCCCTCCCCCACAGGGATTGAACACTGAAGCTTTCTTT. Translation: CASSPPPQGLNTEAFF.

This clonotype was recorded many times. V usage is TRBV29-1 and J usage is TRBJ2-4; 8 bases align to TRBD2. Trimming cost V 0 bases and J 0 bases; bases outside gene matches: 4. CDR1 and CDR2 from the germline V gene are SQVTM and ANQGSEA. The CDR3 runs 16 residues. CDR3 bases: TGCAGCGTTGAAGATCGGGAGGGGCGAGCCAAAAACATTCAGTACTTC. It translates to CSVEDREGRAKNIQYF.

V usage is TRBV7-9 and J usage is TRBJ2-3, with 13 bases identical to TRBD2. The V segment lost 5 bases and the J segment 0 bases; nucleotides outside the gene matches: 5. This CDR3 is 17 amino acids long. CDR1 is SEHNR, CDR2 FQNEAQ, per germline (reference sequence). The CDR3 DNA sequence: TGTGCCAGCAGCACCGGGACTAGCGGGATTAGCACAGATACGCAGTATTTT. It codes for CASSTGTSGISTDTQYF. Full variable domain (outside the CDR3, taken from reference TRBV7-9 and TRBJ2-3): DTGVSQNPRHKITKRGQNVTFRCDPISEHNRLYWYRQTLGQGPEFLTYFQNEAQLEKSRLLSDRFSAERPKGSFSTLEIQRTEQGDSAMYLCASSTGTSGISTDTQYFGPGTRLTVL.

Ten or more counts support this clonotype. The chain has TRBV5-1 and TRBJ2-5; a possible D gene is TRBD1 (5 bases). The CDR3 totals 17 residues. Trimming removed 0 bases at V and 2 bases at J, with 17 bases between. The germline CDR1 and CDR2 sequences are SGHRS and YFSETQ. The CDR3 DNA is TGCGCCAGCAGCTTGGCTGTCGGGCAGGGTAGACAAGAGACCCAGTACTTC. The encoded protein is CASSLAVGQGRQETQYF.

This clonotype was observed at least ten times. The J gene is TRBJ2-1, the V gene TRBV27; 10 nucleotides line up with TRBD1. This CDR3 has 15 amino acids. Unmatched junction bases numbered 5, after V lost 2 bases and J lost 7 bases. In germline, CDR1 is MNHEY, CDR2 SMNVEV (reference sequence). Here the CDR3 reads CASSLGDRGRNEQFF. DNA for the CDR3: TGTGCCAGCAGTTTAGGGGACAGGGGCAGGAATGAGCAGTTCTTC.